One sample yielded the 18 T cell receptor beta chains listed below, sequenced in a study of cytomegalovirus exposure and HLA in healthy donors. A multiplex PCR was run with 60 Vbeta primers and 13 Jbeta primers. TCRdb's table, derived via immunoSEQ multiplex PCR, lists solely in-frame clones and lacks some. The sample holds under 150,000 clones, around 70% seen once. The sequenced sample consisted of PBMCs. The receptors derive from an older woman in good health and CMV-seropositive.

This clone was observed a handful of times. The V gene is TRBV5-1, the J gene TRBJ2-1; 11 bases line up with TRBD2. This CDR3 is built from 15 residues. Germline V gene sequence: CDR1 SGHRS, CDR2 YFSETQ. V was clipped by 8 bases and J by 4 bases; unmatched bases: 8. The CDR3 bases are TGCGCCAGTCCCAGACTAGCGGGATTATACAATGAGCAGTTCTTC. Translating it yields CASPRLAGLYNEQFF.

The rearrangement links TRBV5-1 to TRBJ2-5; weak D call: TRBD1 (6 bases). The CDR3 runs 13 residues. Per germline, CDR1 SGHRS and CDR2 YFSETQ. V lost 0 bases and J 7 bases, leaving 10 bases between the germline ends. Here the CDR3 DNA reads TGCGCCAGCAGCTTGGACAGGGCCGGGACCCAGTACTTC. It is translated as CASSLDRAGTQYF.

The chain couples TRBV27 to TRBJ2-1; D is perhaps TRBD2 (6 bases). This CDR3 is built from 15 residues. The V end was cut by 4 bases, the J end by 1 base, with 11 bases between. The germline gives CDR1 MNHEY, CDR2 SMNVEV (reference sequence). The CDR3 sequence is CASSSRDFSYNEQFF. The CDR3, as DNA: TGTGCCAGCAGTTCCAGGGACTTTTCCTACAATGAGCAGTTCTTC.

The rearrangement uses TRBV13 and TRBJ1-5; possible D gene TRBD1, 6 bases. Looked up from germline, CDR1 is PRHDT and CDR2 is FYEKMQ (reference sequence). The CDR3 is 17 residues long. V was clipped by 1 base and J by 5 bases, with 18 bases between them. The DNA of the CDR3 is TGTGCCAGCAGCTTAGAGGTCAGGGGCGCGGCGGATCAGCCCCAGCATTTT. This gives the protein CASSLEVRGAADQPQHF.

J is TRBJ2-3 and V is TRBV25-1; the D gene is possibly TRBD2 (6 bases). The V gene's germline CDR1 is MGHDK and CDR2 SYGVNS. V was cut by 6 bases and J by 2 bases, with 15 bases left in between. The CDR3 sequence is 15 residues long. Here the CDR3 DNA reads TGTGCCAGCAGCGAAGGTAGCGGTACCACAGATACGCAGTATTTT. This gives the protein CASSEGSGTTDTQYF.

This clone appeared a few times. The rearrangement links TRBV10-1 to TRBJ1-1, with a possible D match to TRBD1 (5 bases). This CDR3 contains 12 residues. V lost 3 bases, J lost 6 bases, and 8 bases lay in between. Germline V gene data show CDR1 as WNHNN and CDR2 as SYGVQD (reference sequence). The CDR3 sequence is CASSDQGSEAFF. For the CDR3, the DNA is TGCGCCAGCAGTGACCAGGGTTCTGAAGCTTTCTTT.

The chain uses TRBV6-6 and TRBJ2-2; TRBD2 aligns across 8 bases. CDR1 MNHNY and CDR2 SVGAGI come from the germline V gene (reference sequence). The CDR3 runs 16 residues. Losses at the gene ends were 7 bases for V and 6 bases for J; bases not matched to a gene: 13. Here the CDR3 DNA reads TGTGCCAGCACTCTTATGGGACTAGACGATGCCGGGGAGCTGTTTTTT. This encodes CASTLMGLDDAGELFF.

This clone came up a few times. The V call is TRBV25-1, the J call TRBJ1-2; tentatively, D is TRBD1 (6 bases). Germline V gives CDR1 MGHDK, CDR2 SYGVNS. The CDR3 has 16 residues. The V end was cut by 1 base, the J end by 2 bases, with 14 bases between. CDR3 bases: TGTGCCAGCAGTGAATCAGGCGGGGGCAGAAACTATGGCTACACCTTC. Protein: CASSESGGGRNYGYTF.

The gene calls are TRBV18 and TRBJ1-1; 8 bases are shared with TRBD1. The germline V gene encodes CDR1 KGHSH and CDR2 LQKENI. The CDR3 sequence is 16 residues long. J lost 2 bases, V lost 6 bases, and 11 bases had no gene match. CDR3 bases: TGTGCCAGCTCCCCGGCTGGACAGGGTAAAAACACTGAAGCTTTCTTT. Protein sequence: CASSPAGQGKNTEAFF.

V and J are TRBV4-1 and TRBJ2-5; 8 bases map to TRBD1. The J call may be incorrect, as the DNA end agrees better with TRBJ2-7. The CDR3 length is 13 residues. Germline V gene data show CDR1 as MGHRA and CDR2 as YSYEKL. CDR3 in amino acids: CASSQAQGDEQYF. CDR3 coding DNA: TGCGCCAGCAGCCAGGCACAGGGGGACGAGCAGTACTTC.

The rearrangement joins TRBV7-3 to TRBJ2-4, with 10 bases aligning to TRBD1. CDR1 and CDR2 from the germline V gene are SGHTA and FQGTGA. There are 15 residues in the CDR3. V was clipped by 2 bases and J by 6 bases; unmatched bases: 4. CDR3 in DNA: TGTGCCAGCAGCTTAGGGACAGGGGAGACAAACATTCAGTACTTC. This sequence encodes CASSLGTGETNIQYF.

This clone has just a few counts. J is TRBJ1-1 and V is TRBV6-1; a possible D gene is TRBD1 (6 bases). Per the germline V gene, CDR1 is MNHNS and CDR2 is SASEGT. CDR3 size: 13 residues. The V end lost 6 bases, the J end lost 1 base, and 9 bases lay between the germline ends. CDR3 protein: CASRGQQNTEAFF. DNA for the CDR3: TGTGCCAGCAGAGGACAGCAGAACACTGAAGCTTTCTTT.

This chain joins TRBV4-2 and TRBJ2-2; 8 bases are shared with TRBD1. With V trimmed by 2 bases and J by 4 bases, 6 bases remained unmatched. Germline V gene sequence: CDR1 LGHNA, CDR2 YNFKEQ. CDR3 length: 16 residues. CDR3 amino acids: CASSQPGQEFTGELFF. DNA of the CDR3: TGTGCCAGCAGCCAACCGGGACAGGAGTTCACCGGGGAGCTGTTTTTT.

The rearrangement links TRBV10-3 to TRBJ2-3; D is uncertain. From germline, CDR1 is ENHRY and CDR2 SYGVKD. There are 12 residues in the CDR3. The V and J ends lost 4 bases and 0 bases respectively, with 2 bases between them. CDR3 DNA: TGTGCCATCAGTGTAAGCACAGATACGCAGTATTTT. As protein: CAISVSTDTQYF.

V gene TRBV7-2 combines with J gene TRBJ2-1, with D maybe TRBD2 (5 bases). CDR1 is SGHTA, CDR2 FQGNSA, per germline. V lost 1 base, J lost 1 base, and 11 bases lay in between. This CDR3 has 16 amino acids. DNA for the CDR3: TGTGCCAGCAGCTTAGGGACTCGCGGGTCCTACAATGAGCAGTTCTTC. Translating gives CASSLGTRGSYNEQFF.

The chain combines TRBV18 with TRBJ2-5, with 9 bases identical to TRBD1. The ends lost 4 bases at V and 1 base at J; junction bases unmatched: 7. CDR1 and CDR2 (germline): KGHSH, LQKENI. The CDR3 length is 16 residues. The CDR3 region has the DNA TGTGCCAGCTCACTTTCACAGGGGGCAGCCCAAGAGACCCAGTACTTC. It specifies CASSLSQGAAQETQYF.

V gene TRBV7-9 combines with J gene TRBJ1-1, with 8 bases lining up with TRBD1. Germline CDR1 SEHNR, CDR2 FQNEAQ (reference sequence). This CDR3 is 14 amino acids long. The trim removed 6 bases at V and 5 bases at J, leaving 8 bases unmatched. CDR3 protein: CASSYQGAGTEAFF. CDR3 nucleotide sequence: TGTGCCAGCAGTTACCAGGGGGCTGGGACTGAAGCTTTCTTT.

The V and J genes are TRBV19 and TRBJ1-6; maybe TRBD1 (5 bases). In germline, CDR1 is LNHDA, CDR2 SQIVND (reference sequence). V shed 8 bases and J shed 10 bases, with 15 bases lying between them. This CDR3 spans 13 amino acids. The CDR3: CASCRDLGSPLHF. CDR3 nucleotides: TGTGCCAGTTGCAGGGACTTGGGATCACCCCTCCACTTT.